Presented here are 32 T cell receptor beta chains from one specimen sequenced in a study of identical twins. TCRdb redid the calling of the 5' RACE reads with MiXCR, one entry per CDR3 protein. The sample holds around 370,000 distinct CDR3 sequences, approximately 8.7% seen once. Sequencing was performed on naive T cells sorted from blood. Every receptor here comes from a woman between 50 and 59 years old in good health.

This clonotype was seen repeatedly, ten times or more. The rearrangement uses TRBV14 and TRBJ2-2, with 7 bases matching TRBD1. CDR1 is SGHDN and CDR2 is FVKESK in the germline V gene. The CDR3 has 14 residues. Trimming at V came to 6 bases and at J to 6 bases, leaving 7 bases not matched to a gene. CDR3 DNA: TGTGCCAGCAGTAACAGGGGCCCCGCCGGGGAGCTGTTTTTT. This translates into CASSNRGPAGELFF.

This clonotype was seen many times. The chain carries TRBV20-1 and TRBJ1-6; 10 bases line up with TRBD1. Germline CDR1 reads DFQATT; CDR2 reads SNEGSKA (reference sequence). This CDR3 region has 14 residues. The V gene end was trimmed by 2 bases and the J gene end by 8 bases; junction bases not matched to a gene: 3. CDR3 sequence: CSARTGTGDSPLHF. CDR3 DNA: TGCAGTGCTAGAACCGGGACAGGGGATTCACCCCTCCACTTT.

The table lists this clonotype with many counts. The gene calls are TRBV3-1 and TRBJ2-1, with D maybe TRBD1 (6 bases). Looked up from germline, CDR1 is LGHDT and CDR2 is YNNKEL (reference sequence). This CDR3 spans 14 amino acids. V was pared by 1 base and J by 8 bases, with 12 bases between. CDR3 protein: CASSQVGRGDEQFF. The CDR3 region has the DNA TGTGCCAGCAGCCAAGTGGGCAGGGGCGATGAGCAGTTCTTC.

The chain uses TRBV7-9 and TRBJ2-3, with D tentatively TRBD2 (5 bases). Trimming removed 3 bases at V and 2 bases at J, with 15 bases between. The length of the CDR3 is 16 residues. CDR1 is SEHNR, CDR2 FQNEAQ, per germline (reference sequence). CDR3 in amino acids: CASSFPVKRPTDTQYF. The CDR3 nucleotides read TGTGCCAGCAGCTTCCCGGTAAAGCGGCCCACAGATACGCAGTATTTT.

This sequence joins TRBV5-1 and TRBJ2-1; 9 positions agree with TRBD2. CDR1 is SGHRS, CDR2 YFSETQ, per germline. This CDR3 has 16 amino acids. J gave up 4 bases and V 6 bases, and 11 bases lay outside the gene matches. Here the CDR3 reads CASTGGLALQYNEQFF. For the CDR3, the DNA is TGCGCCAGCACCGGGGGACTAGCTCTCCAGTACAATGAGCAGTTCTTC.

This clonotype has only one observation. The rearrangement links TRBV29-1 to TRBJ1-2; D not certain. Germline V lookup: CDR1 SQVTM, CDR2 ANQGSEA. The V end lost 4 bases, the J end lost 9 bases, and 12 bases lay between the germline ends. This CDR3 comprises 11 residues. CDR3 sequence reads: CSVAGVRSYTF. DNA for the CDR3: TGCAGCGTTGCGGGCGTCCGTAGCTACACCTTC. The full variable domain, with the rest looked up from reference TRBV29-1 and TRBJ1-2, is SAVISQKPSRDICQRGTSLTIQCQVDSQVTMMFWYRQQPGQSLTLIATANQGSEATYESGFVIDKFPISRPNLTFSTLTVSNMSPEDSSIYLCSVAGVRSYTFGSGTRLTVV.

This clonotype was seen many times. This chain connects TRBV24-1 to TRBJ2-7; D remains ambiguous. This CDR3 is 12 amino acids long. V shed 7 bases and J shed 0 bases, with 6 bases lying between them. The germline CDR1 and CDR2 sequences are KGHDR and SFDVKD. Written as DNA, the CDR3 is TGTGCCACCAGGCTAAGCTCCTACGAGCAGTACTTC. Its protein product is CATRLSSYEQYF.

Only a few counts were recorded for this clonotype. The chain has TRBV5-1 and TRBJ2-7; 7 bases fit TRBD1. J lost 6 bases, V lost 4 bases, and 7 bases had no gene match. Germline V gene sequence: CDR1 SGHRS, CDR2 YFSETQ. The CDR3 has 13 residues. In DNA, the CDR3 is TGCGCCAGCAGCCACGCCGGGACAGCCGAGCAGTACTTC. Encoded protein: CASSHAGTAEQYF.

The chain couples TRBV12-3 or TRBV12-4 to TRBJ2-5; 8 bases are a match to TRBD2. With 1 base clipped from V and 2 bases from J, the junction kept 6 bases outside the gene matches. This CDR3 has 16 amino acids. CDR3 loop: CASSLGGSGVQETQYF. The CDR3 DNA reads as TGTGCCAGCAGTTTAGGTGGTAGCGGGGTTCAAGAGACCCAGTACTTC.

This clonotype was observed a few times. The chain has TRBV12-3 or TRBV12-4 and TRBJ2-1, with D unresolved. This CDR3 is built from 14 residues. Trimming cost V 6 bases and J 6 bases, with 15 bases left between them. CDR3 loop: CASRGRPDLNEQFF. Written as DNA, the CDR3 is TGTGCCAGCAGAGGGCGGCCCGATCTCAATGAGCAGTTCTTC.

V is TRBV30 and J is TRBJ1-1; no firm D call. CDR1 GTSNPN and CDR2 SVGIG come from the germline V gene (reference sequence). The length of the CDR3 is 11 residues. Between the trimmed V and J ends, which lost 8 bases and 1 base, there was a span of 8 bases. CDR3 in amino acids: CARKQNTEAFF. CDR3 nucleotides: TGTGCCAGAAAACAGAACACTGAAGCTTTCTTT.

This clonotype was counted only a few times. This chain joins TRBV7-9 and TRBJ2-3; 12 positions agree with TRBD2. The CDR3 covers 16 residues. The V gene's germline CDR1 is SEHNR and CDR2 FQNEAQ (reference sequence). After removal of 2 bases from V and 2 bases from J, the junction contained 2 bases not matched to a gene. In DNA, the CDR3 is TGTGCCAGCAGCTTACTAGCGGGAGGGATCACAGATACGCAGTATTTT. Amino acids: CASSLLAGGITDTQYF.

This chain joins TRBV24-1 and TRBJ2-2; unclear D gene. This CDR3 spans 14 amino acids. V lost 5 bases, J lost 1 base, and 7 bases lay in between. The germline V gene has CDR1 KGHDR and CDR2 SFDVKD. Written as DNA, the CDR3 is TGTGCCACCAGTGGAGCCAGGAACACCGGGGAGCTGTTTTTT. Translated: CATSGARNTGELFF.

This clonotype was counted a few times. The CDR3 bases are TGCGCCAGCAGCTTGAATCCGGGGAGCTCCTACAATGAGCAGTTCTTC. Translation gives CASSLNPGSSYNEQFF. This chain links TRBV5-1 with TRBJ2-1; the D gene is possibly TRBD2 (5 bases). The germline CDR1 and CDR2 sequences are SGHRS and YFSETQ. The CDR3 has 16 amino acids. Trimming removed 1 base at V and 0 bases at J, with 11 bases between.

The chain has TRBV12-3 or TRBV12-4 and TRBJ1-5; 10 bases map to TRBD1. The V segment lost 3 bases and the J segment 7 bases; nucleotides outside the gene matches: 3. The CDR3 length is 14 residues. The DNA of the CDR3 is TGTGCCAGCAGTTTGACAGGGGGCCAACAGCCCCAGCATTTT. Its translation is CASSLTGGQQPQHF.

This clonotype was seen repeatedly, ten times or more. This rearrangement joins TRBV6-1 to TRBJ2-7; D remains ambiguous. Trimming cost V 5 bases and J 9 bases, with 20 bases left between them. Germline V lookup: CDR1 MNHNS, CDR2 SASEGT. This CDR3 has 14 residues. The CDR3 region is CASSIPTEPPRQYV. CDR3 nucleotide sequence: TGTGCCAGCAGTATCCCGACGGAGCCCCCGAGGCAGTACGTC.

This clonotype was observed a handful of times. This sequence joins TRBV6-4 and TRBJ2-4, with 10 bases lining up with TRBD1. The CDR3 is 19 residues long. CDR1 is MRHNA, CDR2 SNTAGT, per germline. V gave up 5 bases and J gave up 3 bases; unmatched junction bases: 16. In nucleotides, the CDR3 is TGTGCCAGCAGTCGGGTGGAGGGGACAGGGGCCCATGACAAAAACATTCAGTACTTC. Protein sequence: CASSRVEGTGAHDKNIQYF.

This clonotype was counted many times. The chain combines TRBV12-3 or TRBV12-4 with TRBJ2-1, with a possible D match to TRBD1 (5 bases). The CDR3 is 11 amino acids. V was shortened by 4 bases and J by 10 bases, with 8 bases between the two germline ends. The CDR3 spells CASSSYREQFF. The DNA for the CDR3 is TGTGCCAGCAGTTCCTACAGGGAGCAGTTCTTC.

This clonotype was recorded many times. The rearrangement joins TRBV5-5 to TRBJ1-4, with D tentatively TRBD1 (6 bases). The CDR3 has 12 residues. Germline values: CDR1 SGHKS, CDR2 YYEKEE (reference sequence). Trimming removed 6 bases from V and 7 bases from J, with 10 bases in between. The CDR3 loop reads CASTGQLEKLFF. The CDR3, as DNA: TGTGCCAGCACTGGACAGCTTGAAAAACTGTTTTTT.

This rearrangement joins TRBV14 to TRBJ2-3, with D maybe TRBD1 (5 bases). The CDR3 sequence is 18 residues long. Germline-derived CDR1 and CDR2 are SGHDN and FVKESK. Trimming cost V 1 base and J 0 bases, with 17 bases left between them. In nucleotides, the CDR3 is TGTGCCAGCAGCCAAGTCAGGGTTCCCGGCTTTAGCACAGATACGCAGTATTTT. This gives the protein CASSQVRVPGFSTDTQYF.

This clonotype showed up many times. V is TRBV2 and J is TRBJ1-1; TRBD1 is a possible D gene (5 bases). V was trimmed by 6 bases and J by 5 bases, leaving 13 bases between them. The CDR3 consists of 13 residues. Germline CDR1 SNHLY, CDR2 FYNNEI. CDR3 coding DNA: TGTGCCAGCAGCGTAAGTGGGGGGACTGAAGCTTTCTTT. It codes for CASSVSGGTEAFF. Full variable domain (outside the CDR3, taken from reference TRBV2 and TRBJ1-1): EPEVTQTPSHQVTQMGQEVILRCVPISNHLYFYWYRQILGQKVEFLVSFYNNEISEKSEIFDDQFSVERPDGSNFTLKIRSTKLEDSAMYFCASSVSGGTEAFFGQGTRLTVV.

This clonotype was seen many times. The CDR3, as DNA: TGCAGCGCCCGGGACAGGGGGACCACAGATACGCAGTATTTT. Residues: CSARDRGTTDTQYF. The chain has TRBV29-1 and TRBJ2-3; TRBD1 matches at 11 bases. This CDR3 is 14 amino acids long. The germline V gene encodes CDR1 SQVTM and CDR2 ANQGSEA. Trimming took 7 bases from V and 2 from J; bases not matched to a gene: 5.

The rearrangement joins TRBV20-1 to TRBJ2-6, with D unclear. V gave up 3 bases and J gave up 0 bases, with 9 bases separating them. From germline, CDR1 is DFQATT and CDR2 SNEGSKA (reference sequence). This CDR3 is 15 amino acids long. In nucleotides, the CDR3 is TGCAGTGCTAGTCGGCACAACTCTGGGGCCAACGTCCTGACTTTC. It yields the protein CSASRHNSGANVLTF.

The chain combines TRBV25-1 with TRBJ1-2; no clear D gene. The length of the CDR3 is 13 residues. V lost 1 base and J 5 bases, leaving 8 bases between the germline ends. Looked up from germline, CDR1 is MGHDK and CDR2 is SYGVNS. The CDR3 DNA sequence: TGTGCCAGCAGTGAATCAGGCGGATATGGCTACACCTTC. It codes for CASSESGGYGYTF.

This clonotype occurred many times. In DNA form, the CDR3 reads TGTGCCAGCAGCCAAGGGGGGACGGGCACTGAAGCTTTCTTT. Protein sequence: CASSQGGTGTEAFF. J is TRBJ1-1 and V is TRBV3-1, with D tentatively TRBD1 (5 bases). This CDR3 has 14 residues. V lost 1 base and J 4 bases, leaving 10 bases between the germline ends. Per the germline V gene, CDR1 is LGHDT and CDR2 is YNNKEL (reference sequence).

There are a few counts of this clonotype. The rearrangement uses TRBV6-6 and TRBJ2-4; D possibly corresponds to TRBD1 (6 bases). V gave up 9 bases and J gave up 5 bases, with 11 bases separating them. Germline-derived CDR1 and CDR2 are MNHNY and SVGAGI (reference sequence). The CDR3 sequence is 12 residues long. The CDR3 DNA is TGTGCCAGTAGGGACACCGAAAACATTCAGTACTTC. Translating gives CASRDTENIQYF.

This clonotype was seen many times. The CDR3 nucleotides are TGTGCCACCAGTGATTTGAAAAAGCCACCCCTAGCGGAAAATTACGAGCAGTACTTC. Amino acid sequence: CATSDLKKPPLAENYEQYF. The gene calls are TRBV24-1 and TRBJ2-7; 7 nucleotides align to TRBD2. The CDR3 contains 19 residues. V trimming: 0 bases; J trimming: 4 bases; junction bases outside the gene matches: 17. The germline V gene encodes CDR1 KGHDR and CDR2 SFDVKD.

This clonotype was counted only a few times. The gene calls are TRBV20-1 and TRBJ2-1; TRBD2 aligns across 9 bases. The CDR3 has 15 amino acids. Germline CDR1 reads DFQATT; CDR2 reads SNEGSKA (reference sequence). V trimming: 1 base; J trimming: 4 bases; junction bases outside the gene matches: 5. The DNA of the CDR3 is TGCAGTGCTAGAGCCCCGGGACTAGCATACAATGAGCAGTTCTTC. Protein: CSARAPGLAYNEQFF.

This chain uses TRBV2 with TRBJ2-1; tentative D call: TRBD1 (6 bases). Trimming cost V 6 bases and J 0 bases, with 12 bases left between them. The germline gives CDR1 SNHLY, CDR2 FYNNEI. This CDR3 region has 15 residues. The CDR3 sequence is CASRAGTYSYNEQFF. The CDR3, as DNA: TGTGCCAGCAGAGCCGGGACATACTCCTACAATGAGCAGTTCTTC.

Many counts were recorded for this clonotype. This chain joins TRBV7-8 and TRBJ2-1, with 14 positions matching TRBD2. CDR1 is SGHVS, CDR2 FQNEAQ, per germline. V gave up 1 base and J gave up 10 bases; unmatched junction bases: 6. The CDR3 has 16 residues. CDR3 sequence (DNA): TGTGCCAGCAGCTTAGTTGAGGGACTAGCGGGGGAAGAGCAGTTCTTC. Amino acid sequence: CASSLVEGLAGEEQFF. Full variable domain (rest looked up from reference TRBV7-8 and TRBJ2-1): GAGVSQSPRYKVAKRGQDVALRCDPISGHVSLFWYQQALGQGPEFLTYFQNEAQLDKSGLPSDRFFAERPEGSVSTLKIQRTQQEDSAVYLCASSLVEGLAGEEQFFGPGTRLTVL.

The chain has TRBV5-6 and TRBJ2-3; 7 nucleotides align to TRBD1. V gave up 3 bases and J gave up 5 bases; unmatched junction bases: 12. The CDR3 runs 16 residues. Per the germline V gene, CDR1 is SGHDT and CDR2 is YYEEEE. The CDR3 is CASSSYRGSRVDTQYF. The CDR3 coding sequence is TGTGCCAGCAGCTCCTACAGGGGTTCCCGAGTAGATACGCAGTATTTT.

The table lists this clonotype with a few counts. V and J are TRBV7-9 and TRBJ1-6; 7 nucleotides align to TRBD1. The length of the CDR3 is 15 residues. Germline CDR1 SEHNR, CDR2 FQNEAQ (reference sequence). J gave up 7 bases and V 5 bases, and 8 bases lay outside the gene matches. The CDR3 region is CASSLQGTDNSPLHF. CDR3 bases: TGTGCCAGCAGCCTCCAAGGGACAGACAATTCACCCCTCCACTTT.